The clone carrying this TCR beta chain is a singleton in its sample. The data stem from a study of PD-1 blockade in classical Hodgkin lymphoma. This CDR3 is built from 13 residues. The germline V gene encodes CDR1 SGHTA and CDR2 FQGNSA. Each and every patient relapsed after autologous stem cell transplantation, and patients got differing brentuximab vedotin exposure. Isolation of CD4+ T cells from thawed PBMCs was performed by magnetic negative selection. Produced via immunoSEQ multiplex PCR; TCRdb's table is partial and in-frame only. Of about 12,000 clones in the sample, around four fifths were seen once.

This sequence was found in a human donor with classical Hodgkin lymphoma. The sample consisted of CD4+ T cells from blood, taken at baseline. The chain uses TRBV7-2 and TRBJ2-7; no clear D gene. The closer fit of TRBJ2-5 to the DNA end suggests the J call may be wrong. CDR3 region: CASSLYSEETQYF. The CDR3 coding sequence is TGTGCCAGCAGCCTTTACAGCGAAGAGACCCAGTACTTC.